This T cell receptor (beta chain) is from a study of tumor and adjacent non-tumor tissue in lung cancer. TCRbeta libraries were built with three rounds of nested PCR, modified from ARM-PCR. Via MiXCR, TCRdb re-called the multiplex PCR reads, giving one row per CDR3 protein. The sample consists of 60,000 to 90,000 distinct CDR3 sequences, less than 75% of them appearing once. CDR1 is SQVTM and CDR2 is ANQGSEA in the germline V gene. Trimming cost V 7 bases and J 10 bases; bases outside gene matches: 6. The CDR3 has 11 amino acids. The template was RNA from unsorted bulk tissue. The normal lung tissue was taken more than 3 cm from the tumor edge. Details on this clonotype: A clone one base away is much larger, so this may be a read error.

The source material was distant non-tumor lung tissue. The genes are TRBV29-1 and TRBJ2-2; TRBD1 aligns across 7 bases. The sequence came from a woman between 45 and 65 years old with non-small cell lung cancer. The CDR3 sequence: CSGTGAVELFF. CDR3 in DNA: TGCAGCGGTACAGGGGCCGTGGAGCTGTTTTTT.